This TCR beta chain stems from a study of blood T cells in healthy people across ages (dated by TCRdb to between 2014 and 2017). Concerning the study at large: Template switching captured roughly one uniquely barcoded TCR beta cDNA molecule per two T cells in model experiments. Age-related changes in TCR beta repertoire diversity were measured in the study by deep sequencing normalized with unique cDNA molecular identifiers. Donors were grouped into four age groups: young (average roughly 15 years), middle-aged (39), aged (around 56) and long-lived (about 82). Donors of different ages were randomly distributed across sequencing lanes to avoid experimental bias. Two additional independent replicas of 1 million unique cDNA reads from the same blood draw were analyzed for two donors (one aged 18 to 29 and one aged 80 or older).

The paper's findings and limits, for the study overall: Estimates of total diversity from one million sequenced T cells were regarded as lower bounds and underestimates. As age increased, observed TCR beta diversity per million T cells dropped in a roughly linear way, and a significant reduction was already evident by age about 40. Compared with the aged group, more naive CD4+ T cells, fewer expanded clones and increased TCR diversity were shown by the long-lived group, suggesting age selection. The percentage of naive T cells measured by flow cytometry correlated strongly with observed TCR beta diversity. Because the CMV infection status of the donors was unknown, age-related changes in expanded clonotypes may potentially have been confounded. Conclusive comparison of naive and antigen-experienced compartments was prevented by the profiling of bulk unsorted PBMCs.

Library preparation was by 5' RACE. Sequenced using an Illumina HiSeq 2500. A second PCR of roughly 6 to 11 cycles was run with a J-beta primer mix and a sample-barcoded 5' primer. Each TCR beta cDNA molecule received a unique molecular identifier from a template-switch 5' adaptor carrying 12 random nucleotides. Each sample yielded at least 3 million CDR3-containing paired-end reads. The Mint cDNA synthesis kit, primed by a TRBC-specific oligonucleotide, was used to synthesize first-strand cDNA from all RNA. Following uracil-DNA glycosylase treatment, all cDNA underwent a first 18-cycle PCR with the universal primers M1SS and BC2_uni_R. The source study handled its data this way. Normalization of each sample was performed by random selection of 1 million high-quality reads, each carrying a distinct molecular identifier. Instead of being binned into consensus sequences, reads with shared molecular identifiers were discarded. MiTCR, with a Q25 quality threshold and the strictest error-elimination algorithm, was used for CDR3 identification, clonotype clustering and error correction. Lower-bound total TCR beta diversity was estimated with a nonparametric unseen species model using Euler transformation. TCRdb redid the processing of the public reads, applying fastp at Q25 and MiXCR, and retained in-frame beta chains. Each CDR3 protein gets just one entry, which takes the most common genes and DNA from the rows behind it. The V and J calls follow TCRdb's processing rather than the paper's. The sample table shows around 970,000 distinct CDR3 sequences, and roughly 51% are seen once. 20% to 25% of the sample is in the top ten clones.

Systemically healthy Caucasian individuals from Russia, around 39 in total and aged about 6 to 95 years, were included as donors. Around 9.8 milliliters of peripheral blood were collected from each donor into EDTA-treated Vacutainer tubes. Ficoll-Paque density-gradient centrifugation was used to isolate PBMCs, with at least 6.5 million per sample. Trizol reagent was used to extract total RNA from PBMCs, with at least 5 micrograms per sample. The percentages of naive CD45RAhigh/CD27high T cells were determined by flow cytometry on a PBMC aliquot from every donor. Remarks on this clonotype: No antigen is known for it. No much larger clone exists at a distance of one base, and base qualities are not known.

The receptor comes from an older woman in good health. Input material: blood.

The CDR3 region: CASSSRWEADTQYF. The nucleotide sequence reads TGTGCCAGCAGCTCCAGGTGGGAGGCAGATACGCAGTATTTT. In this chain, TRBV13 is recombined with TRBJ2-3; TRBD2 is a possible D gene, resting on 6 matching bases. The junction shows trimming of 4 bases on V and 4 bases on J, plus 12 bases between the germline ends. The germline V gene (reference sequence) supplies CDR1 PRHDT and CDR2 FYEKMQ. Taken from cysteine to phenylalanine, the CDR3 has 14 residues. Only CDR3 DNA remains: 42 bases, in frame from the first base.